The next 31 T cell receptor beta chains were all read from a single sample in a study of read filtering for tumor transcriptome and immune sequencing. From approximately 400 ng of RNA, a library with molecular barcoded alpha/delta and beta/gamma adaptors was made. Using its own MiXCR run on the reads, TCRdb lists one record per CDR3 protein. Of around 140,000 distinct CDR3 sequences listed, less than 15% are singletons. The sequencing sample was made of a population of CD138-negative cells sorted from bone marrow. These receptors all stem from a donor aged 40 or older with multiple myeloma.

This clonotype was picked up many times. The chain couples TRBV4-3 to TRBJ2-3, with D uncertain. Germline V lookup: CDR1 LGHNA, CDR2 YSLEER. The CDR3 covers 15 residues. Trimming stripped 0 bases from V and 6 bases from J, with 13 bases between. The DNA of the CDR3 is TGCGCCAGCAGCCAAGAAGGGTTGACTCTCGATACGCAGTATTTT. As protein: CASSQEGLTLDTQYF.

On this clonotype itself: Being one base from a much bigger clone, this may be a read error. The J gene is TRBJ2-1, the V gene TRBV19; TRBD2 agrees at 8 bases. This CDR3 region has 11 residues. The V gene's germline CDR1 is LNHDA and CDR2 SQIVND (reference sequence). After removal of 10 bases from V and 10 bases from J, the junction contained 6 bases not matched to a gene. In DNA form, the CDR3 reads TGTGCCACGGGGGGGGGCAAGGAGCAGTTCTTC. It translates to CATGGGKEQFF.

This clonotype has ten or more counts. The chain employs TRBV27 and TRBJ2-1; no firm D call. The V end lost 5 bases, the J end lost 2 bases, and 4 bases lay between the germline ends. Germline V gives CDR1 MNHEY, CDR2 SMNVEV (reference sequence). This CDR3 spans 12 amino acids. The CDR3 DNA reads as TGTGCCAGCAGTGAGACCTACAATGAGCAGTTCTTC. Its translation: CASSETYNEQFF.

This clonotype was observed at least ten times. This chain joins TRBV14 and TRBJ2-5; D not certain. The V gene's germline CDR1 is SGHDN and CDR2 FVKESK. The CDR3 consists of 15 residues. V lost 1 base and J lost 3, with 12 bases in between. DNA of the CDR3: TGTGCCAGCAGCCAAGCGTACGGCAGAGAAGAGACCCAGTACTTC. This sequence encodes CASSQAYGREETQYF.

This clonotype appeared a single time. This could be a read error, since a much larger clone is one nucleotide away. The gene calls are TRBV12-3 or TRBV12-4 and TRBJ2-2; no reliable D call. With 7 bases removed from V and 7 bases from J, the gap between germline ends came to 7 bases. The CDR3 is 11 amino acids. The CDR3 loop is CASTKIGELFF. The CDR3 nucleotides read TGTGCCAGCACCAAAATCGGGGAGCTGTTTTTT.

V is TRBV6-1 and J is TRBJ1-2, with D perhaps TRBD1 (6 bases). The V gene's germline CDR1 is MNHNS and CDR2 SASEGT. This CDR3 spans 15 amino acids. Between the trimmed V and J ends, which lost 7 bases and 3 bases, there was a span of 18 bases. The CDR3 loop reads CASKVENRAHYGYTF. As DNA, the CDR3 is TGTGCCAGCAAGGTCGAGAACAGGGCCCACTATGGCTACACCTTC.

This clonotype was seen ten or more times. The chain joins TRBV20-1 to TRBJ2-3, with 9 bases matching TRBD2. V dropped 0 bases and J dropped 0; count of bases not matched to a gene: 4. This CDR3 has 16 amino acids. Germline assignment: CDR1 DFQATT and CDR2 SNEGSKA (reference sequence). The CDR3 DNA is TGCAGTGCTAGAGAACCAAGCGGGGGGAGCACAGATACGCAGTATTTT. Protein product: CSAREPSGGSTDTQYF.

This clonotype was found many times. The J gene is TRBJ2-2, the V gene TRBV5-1; 14 positions agree with TRBD2. Germline trimming cut 1 base from V and 6 bases from J; bases unmatched to any gene: 8. The germline V gene has CDR1 SGHRS and CDR2 YFSETQ. The CDR3 contains 18 residues. CDR3 bases: TGCGCCAGCAGCTTGCTTTCCGGGACTAGCGGGAGAGCCGGGGAGCTGTTTTTT. Its protein product is CASSLLSGTSGRAGELFF.

V usage is TRBV20-1 and J usage is TRBJ2-2; D is unresolved. Per the germline V gene, CDR1 is DFQATT and CDR2 is SNEGSKA (reference sequence). CDR3 length: 15 amino acids. Trimming cost V 1 base and J 2 bases, with 11 bases left between them. The CDR3 loop reads CSARGQARNTGELFF. The DNA of the CDR3 is TGCAGTGCTAGAGGCCAGGCTAGAAACACCGGGGAGCTGTTTTTT.

As to this clonotype: A read error is likely here: a far larger clone is one base away. The V call is TRBV11-1, the J call TRBJ1-1; a weak D match, TRBD1 (5 bases). V was trimmed by 1 base and J by 9 bases, leaving 18 bases between them. This CDR3 contains 15 residues. Looked up from germline, CDR1 is SGHAT and CDR2 is FQDESV (reference sequence). CDR3: CASSLDSGYWAKAFF. DNA for the CDR3: TGTGCCAGCAGCTTAGATTCAGGGTATTGGGCTAAAGCTTTCTTT.

This rearrangement joins TRBV11-2 to TRBJ2-5; D gene unclear. Trimming took off 5 bases at V and 2 bases at J, with 15 bases between the two ends. The CDR3 loop spans 15 amino acids. Per germline, CDR1 SGHAT and CDR2 FQNNGV. The CDR3, as DNA: TGTGCCAGCAGCGAGGTATGGGGAAAGCAAGAGACCCAGTACTTC. Translation gives CASSEVWGKQETQYF.

This clonotype came up a few times. This clone may be a read error of a much larger clone one base away. V usage is TRBV4-3 and J usage is TRBJ2-1, with D maybe TRBD1 (5 bases). The CDR3 contains 18 residues. CDR1 is LGHNA and CDR2 is YSLEER in the germline V gene. The CDR3 loop reads CASSQVDSGESSYNGQFF. CDR3 coding DNA: TGCGCCAGCAGCCAAGTAGACAGTGGGGAAAGCTCCTACAATGGGCAGTTCTTC.

This clonotype showed up just a few times. The rearrangement uses TRBV12-3 or TRBV12-4 and TRBJ2-5, with D possibly called TRBD1 or TRBD2 (5 bases each). V gave up 1 base and J gave up 0 bases, with 9 bases separating them. CDR3 size: 15 residues. CDR3 DNA: TGTGCCAGCAGTTTAGGGGACCCCGACCAAGAGACCCAGTACTTC. This gives the protein CASSLGDPDQETQYF.

This clonotype came up many times. The genes are TRBV7-8 and TRBJ1-3, with unresolved D. This CDR3 comprises 13 residues. CDR1 is SGHVS, CDR2 FQNEAQ, per germline. Trimming shortened V by 4 bases and J by 4 bases, and 8 bases separated the two germline ends. The CDR3 loop is CASSSRQGNTIYF. DNA of the CDR3: TGTGCCAGCAGCTCGAGGCAGGGAAACACCATATATTTT.

Many counts were recorded for this clonotype. The V and J genes are TRBV7-2 and TRBJ2-2, with TRBD2 identical over 12 bases. The CDR3 sequence is 15 residues long. The ends lost 5 bases at V and 6 bases at J; junction bases unmatched: 4. The germline CDR1 and CDR2 sequences are SGHTA and FQGNSA. This CDR3 is CASSRLAGVSGELFF. The DNA of the CDR3 is TGTGCCAGCAGCCGACTAGCGGGAGTGTCCGGGGAGCTGTTTTTT.

This clonotype was seen repeatedly, ten times or more. This chain connects TRBV5-5 to TRBJ1-5; possible D gene TRBD1, 6 bases. The CDR3 length is 14 residues. Trimming shortened V by 5 bases and J by 3 bases, and 12 bases separated the two germline ends. The germline CDR1 and CDR2 sequences are SGHKS and YYEKEE (reference sequence). For the CDR3, the DNA is TGTGCCAGCAGTTCCACAGGGATCAATCAGCCCCAGCATTTT. This codes for CASSSTGINQPQHF.

This clonotype was seen many times. The chain uses TRBV6-2 or TRBV6-3 and TRBJ1-2; weak D call: TRBD1 (6 bases). The CDR3 runs to 12 residues. Germline loops: CDR1 MNHEY, CDR2 SVGEGT. Trimming stripped 6 bases from V and 5 bases from J, with 10 bases between. In DNA, the CDR3 is TGTGCCAGCAGGGGGGGCGGATATGGCTACACCTTC. Amino acid sequence: CASRGGGYGYTF.

A word on this clonotype: Without the conserved terminal phenylalanine or tryptophan, this CDR3 likely stems from a read error. The rearrangement links TRBV7-2 to TRBJ2-1; D call uncertain. This CDR3 has 15 amino acids. The germline V and J ends were trimmed by 5 bases and 0 bases, with 11 bases remaining between them. Germline-derived CDR1 and CDR2 are SGHTA and FQGNSA. The CDR3 bases are TGTGCCAGCAGCCCCGACCTCGGCTCCTACAATGAGCAGTTCCTC. This codes for CASSPDLGSYNEQFL.

Turning to this clonotype: It may be a read error: a sequence one base away is much more abundant. This rearrangement joins TRBV19 to TRBJ2-3, with 8 bases fitting TRBD2. Trimming at V came to 4 bases and at J to 5 bases, leaving 11 bases not matched to a gene. The CDR3 sequence is 16 residues long. Germline assignment: CDR1 LNHDA and CDR2 SQIVND (reference sequence). CDR3 in DNA: TGTGCCAGTAGTAGAGTGGCGGGAGGCGATGGAGATACGCAGTATTTT. It codes for CASSRVAGGDGDTQYF. Supplemented by reference TRBV19 and TRBJ2-3, the full variable domain reads DGGITQSPKYLFRKEGQNVTLSCEQNLNHDAMYWYRQDPGQGLRLIYYSQIVNDFQKGDIAEGYSVSREKKESFPLTVTSAQKNPTAFYLCASSRVAGGDGDTQYFGPGTRLTVL.

Note on this clonotype: This may stem from a read error, because a much larger clone lies one nucleotide away. This chain uses TRBV20-1 with TRBJ2-3; 8 bases are shared with TRBD1. Germline V gene lookup returns CDR1 DFQATT and CDR2 SNEGSKA (reference sequence). This CDR3 has 15 amino acids. The V gene end was trimmed by 3 bases and the J gene end by 8 bases; junction bases not matched to a gene: 13. CDR3 residues: CSARAGGQVVGTQYF. Written as DNA, the CDR3 is TGCAGTGCTAGGGCAGGGGGACAGGTTGTAGGTACGCAGTATTTT.

A remark on this clonotype: One base away lies a much larger clone, so this may be a sequencing read error. The chain employs TRBV5-5 and TRBJ2-3, with D uncertain. Trimming removed 4 bases from V and 6 bases from J, with 12 bases in between. The germline V gene has CDR1 SGHKS and CDR2 YYEKEE (reference sequence). The CDR3 runs to 13 residues. Here the CDR3 reads CASSTSSMDTQYF. CDR3 in DNA: TGTGCCAGCAGCACATCAAGCATGGATACGCAGTATTTT. The whole variable domain, remainder taken from reference TRBV5-5 and TRBJ2-3, is DAGVTQSPTHLIKTRGQQVTLRCSPISGHKSVSWYQQVLGQGPQFIFQYYEKEERGRGNFPDRFSARQFPNYSSELNVNALLLGDSALYLCASSTSSMDTQYFGPGTRLTVL.

This clonotype was recorded at least ten times. This chain links TRBV6-6 with TRBJ1-5, with no clear D. V was pared by 6 bases and J by 6 bases, with 15 bases between. This CDR3 has 14 amino acids. The germline V gene encodes CDR1 MNHNY and CDR2 SVGAGI (reference sequence). CDR3 sequence: CASSGNKNGQPQHF. The CDR3 DNA reads TGTGCCAGCAGCGGCAATAAAAACGGTCAGCCCCAGCATTTT.

A few counts support this clonotype. Since a much larger clone is just one base distant, this may be a read error. This chain links TRBV7-2 with TRBJ1-4, with D perhaps matching TRBD1 (5 bases). With 5 bases removed from V and 6 bases from J, the gap between germline ends came to 13 bases. The CDR3 loop spans 14 amino acids. CDR1 is SGHTA and CDR2 is FQGNSA in the germline V gene. CDR3 DNA sequence: TGTGCCAGCAGCCCCGGGACGGAGTATGAAAAACTGTTTTTT. Translation gives CASSPGTEYEKLFF.

This clonotype has just a few counts. This sequence joins TRBV25-1 and TRBJ2-1; 9 bases are shared with TRBD2. V lost 8 bases, J lost 7 bases, and 9 bases stayed unmatched. From germline, CDR1 is MGHDK and CDR2 SYGVNS. This CDR3 contains 14 residues. The CDR3 DNA sequence: TGTGCCAGCGCCCCGAGGAGCGGGAGGAATGAGCAGTTCTTC. It encodes CASAPRSGRNEQFF.

This clonotype was observed at least ten times. This chain joins TRBV2 and TRBJ2-3, with D unresolved. This CDR3 has 14 amino acids. CDR1 and CDR2 from the germline V gene are SNHLY and FYNNEI. Trimming pared 2 bases from V and 4 bases from J, leaving 10 bases between. The CDR3 region is CASSEYRNADTQYF. In nucleotides, the CDR3 is TGTGCCAGCAGTGAATACCGGAACGCAGATACGCAGTATTTT.

Notes on this clonotype: A read error may explain this, as a much larger clone is one base away. The genes are TRBV7-2 and TRBJ2-1; tentative D call: TRBD2 (6 bases). Germline CDR1 reads SGHTA; CDR2 reads FQGNSA. This CDR3 is built from 15 residues. The CDR3 region has the DNA TGTGCCAGCAGCTGGGGTTTTCTAGCGAGGAGTGAGCAGTCCTTC. It specifies CASSWGFLARSEQSF.

This clonotype came up many times. This sequence joins TRBV29-1 and TRBJ2-3; the D call may be TRBD1 or TRBD2 (5 bases each). Germline lookup yields CDR1 SQVTM and CDR2 ANQGSEA. The CDR3 loop spans 12 amino acids. V was shortened by 8 bases and J by 5 bases, with 14 bases between the two germline ends. The CDR3 spells CSSERGLDTQYF. CDR3 nucleotide sequence: TGCAGCTCTGAGAGGGGTTTAGATACGCAGTATTTT.

In this sample, this clonotype turned up many times. CDR3 region: CSAIPGGEPSYEQYF. The CDR3 DNA reads as TGCAGTGCAATTCCCGGGGGGGAGCCTAGCTACGAGCAGTACTTC. This rearrangement joins TRBV20-1 to TRBJ2-7, with 8 bases aligning to TRBD2. From germline, CDR1 is DFQATT and CDR2 SNEGSKA (reference sequence). This CDR3 has 15 amino acids. Trimming at V came to 6 bases and at J to 3 bases, leaving 13 bases not matched to a gene.

This clonotype was found a few times. The chain joins TRBV9 to TRBJ2-7, with D hard to call. Deletions cut 2 bases from V and 3 bases from J, with 15 bases between. CDR3 length: 15 residues. The V gene's germline CDR1 is SGDLS and CDR2 YYNGEE. This CDR3 reads CASSVRTLFYYEQYF. DNA of the CDR3: TGTGCCAGCAGCGTCCGGACCCTCTTCTACTACGAGCAGTACTTC.

This clonotype was counted at least ten times. This chain uses TRBV4-3 with TRBJ2-1; the match to TRBD2 covers 11 bases. The CDR3 spans 18 residues. The J segment lost 8 bases and the V segment lost 0 bases, leaving 12 bases of the junction unmatched. CDR1 and CDR2 (germline): LGHNA, YSLEER. This CDR3 is CASSQDRLLAGEDDEQFF. The CDR3 bases are TGCGCCAGCAGCCAAGATAGGTTACTAGCGGGAGAGGACGATGAGCAGTTCTTC.

This clonotype was recorded at least ten times. CDR3 sequence (DNA): TGCGCCAGCAGCTCAGGGAATAGCGGGAGAGGTGAGCAGTTCTTC. Translation gives CASSSGNSGRGEQFF. V usage is TRBV4-1 and J usage is TRBJ2-1, with TRBD2 identical over 9 bases. Germline V gene data show CDR1 as MGHRA and CDR2 as YSYEKL. With V trimmed by 5 bases and J by 9 bases, 11 bases remained unmatched. The CDR3 consists of 15 residues.